This is a list of T cell receptor beta chains from one sample in a study of blood T cell repertoires in COVID-19. TCRdb's table, derived via immunoSEQ multiplex PCR, lists solely in-frame clones and lacks some. The sample shows about 74,000 clones, approximately 79% of them seen only once. Specimen: peripheral blood. The receptors shown here come from a man between 65 and 79 years old with active or convalescent COVID-19. Each CDR3 is given with its conserved first and last residue. The D gene is left open where the match is weak. The size field is filled for only some rows; it gives once, few, many or a size class.

CDR3aa: CASSHRDGGYTF
CDR3nt: TGTGCCAGCAGCCACAGAGACGGCGGCTACACCTTC
abundance: NA
j_gene: TRBJ1-2
d_gene: NA
v_gene: TRBV6-6

CDR3aa: CASSQAGEKGSPLHF
CDR3nt: TGTGCCAGCTCACAGGCAGGGGAGAAGGGATCACCCCTCCACTTT
abundance: NA
j_gene: TRBJ1-6
d_gene: NA
v_gene: TRBV18

CDR3aa: CASSQVAGKSVEQYF
CDR3nt: TGTGCCAGCAGCCAAGTTGCTGGCAAGAGCGTCGAGCAGTACTTC
abundance: NA
j_gene: TRBJ2-7
d_gene: NA
v_gene: TRBV3-1/TRBV3-2

CDR3aa: CAGGQGGQPQHF
CDR3nt: TGTGCCGGTGGACAGGGAGGTCAGCCCCAGCATTTT
abundance: NA
j_gene: TRBJ1-5
d_gene: TRBD1
v_gene: TRBV30

CDR3aa: CASRDTGGLQETQYF
CDR3nt: TGTGCCAGCAGGGACACAGGGGGCCTCCAAGAGACCCAGTACTTC
abundance: once
j_gene: TRBJ2-5
d_gene: TRBD1
v_gene: TRBV28

CDR3aa: CASSDNGPIQTIYF
CDR3nt: TGTGCCAGCAGTGATAATGGGCCGATCCAAACCATATATTTT
abundance: NA
j_gene: TRBJ1-3
d_gene: NA
v_gene: TRBV6-4

CDR3aa: CASRMTGDNSPLHF
CDR3nt: TGTGCCAGCAGGATGACAGGGGACAATTCACCCCTCCACTTT
abundance: NA
j_gene: TRBJ1-6
d_gene: TRBD1
v_gene: TRBV2

CDR3aa: CAIDRDTDTQYF
CDR3nt: TGTGCCATAGACAGGGACACAGATACGCAGTATTTT
abundance: NA
j_gene: TRBJ2-3
d_gene: TRBD1
v_gene: TRBV3-1/TRBV3-2

CDR3aa: CASSSRSRDEAFF
CDR3nt: TGTGCCAGTAGTAGTCGGAGCAGGGATGAAGCTTTCTTT
abundance: once
j_gene: TRBJ1-1
d_gene: NA
v_gene: TRBV19

CDR3aa: CASRGTSDYEQYF
CDR3nt: TGTGCCAGCAGGGGGACTTCCGACTACGAGCAGTACTTC
abundance: NA
j_gene: TRBJ2-7
d_gene: NA
v_gene: TRBV6-6

CDR3aa: CASSKGAYEQYF
CDR3nt: TGTGCCAGCAGCAAAGGCGCCTACGAGCAGTACTTC
abundance: once
j_gene: TRBJ2-7
d_gene: NA
v_gene: TRBV21-1

CDR3aa: CASSRLAQSYNEQFF
CDR3nt: TGCGCCAGCAGCCGTCTAGCGCAGTCCTACAATGAGCAGTTCTTC
abundance: NA
j_gene: TRBJ2-1
d_gene: NA
v_gene: TRBV5-1

CDR3aa: CSVYTGGGIHNSPLHF
CDR3nt: TGCAGCGTTTATACAGGGGGTGGGATCCATAATTCACCCCTCCACTTT
abundance: few
j_gene: TRBJ1-6
d_gene: TRBD1
v_gene: TRBV29-1

CDR3aa: CATSLTGDTEAFF
CDR3nt: TGTGCCACCAGCTTAACAGGTGACACTGAAGCTTTCTTT
abundance: once
j_gene: TRBJ1-1
d_gene: NA
v_gene: TRBV15

CDR3aa: CASLTPGNSPLHF
CDR3nt: TGTGCCAGCCTAACCCCAGGGAATTCACCCCTCCACTTT
abundance: NA
j_gene: TRBJ1-6
d_gene: NA
v_gene: TRBV28

CDR3aa: CASSPTGGAEQFF
CDR3nt: TGTGCCAGCAGCCCGACAGGGGGCGCTGAGCAGTTCTTC
abundance: NA
j_gene: TRBJ2-1
d_gene: TRBD1
v_gene: TRBV7-9

CDR3aa: CASSQGYGYTF
CDR3nt: TGTGCCAGCTCCCAGGGGTATGGCTACACCTTC
abundance: once
j_gene: TRBJ1-2
d_gene: NA
v_gene: TRBV6-5

CDR3aa: CASSSGQVPAYEQYF
CDR3nt: TGTGCCAGCAGTTCAGGACAGGTCCCGGCCTACGAGCAGTACTTC
abundance: NA
j_gene: TRBJ2-7
d_gene: TRBD1
v_gene: TRBV28

CDR3aa: CASSRQGNNEQFF
CDR3nt: TGTGCCAGCAGCCGACAGGGCAATAATGAGCAGTTCTTC
abundance: once
j_gene: TRBJ2-1
d_gene: TRBD1
v_gene: TRBV9

CDR3aa: CVRSLGGGNEQFF
CDR3nt: TGTGTCAGAAGCTTAGGCGGGGGGAATGAGCAGTTCTTC
abundance: NA
j_gene: TRBJ2-1
d_gene: NA
v_gene: TRBV7-5

CDR3aa: CASSPNSGQGTRNTIYF
CDR3nt: TGTGCCAGCAGTCCAAACTCGGGACAGGGGACTAGAAACACCATATATTTT
abundance: NA
j_gene: TRBJ1-3
d_gene: TRBD1
v_gene: TRBV28

CDR3aa: CASSSRLTSTDTQYF
CDR3nt: TGTGCCAGCAGCTCGCGTCTCACTAGCACAGATACGCAGTATTTT
abundance: NA
j_gene: TRBJ2-3
d_gene: NA
v_gene: TRBV11-2

CDR3aa: CASRGGQTNEKLFF
CDR3nt: TGTGCCAGCAGGGGTGGACAGACTAATGAAAAACTGTTTTTT
abundance: few
j_gene: TRBJ1-4
d_gene: NA
v_gene: TRBV6-5

CDR3aa: CASSESGRGDTEAFF
CDR3nt: TGCGCCAGCAGTGAGTCGGGTCGAGGTGACACTGAAGCTTTCTTT
abundance: once
j_gene: TRBJ1-1
d_gene: NA
v_gene: TRBV10-1

CDR3aa: CASSTKGQGNEKLFF
CDR3nt: TGTGCCAGCAGTACAAAGGGACAGGGGAATGAAAAACTGTTTTTT
abundance: NA
j_gene: TRBJ1-4
d_gene: TRBD1
v_gene: TRBV28

CDR3aa: CASSVGGWGADGYTF
CDR3nt: TGTGCCAGCAGCGTAGGCGGCTGGGGCGCCGATGGCTACACCTTC
abundance: few
j_gene: TRBJ1-2
d_gene: NA
v_gene: TRBV9

CDR3aa: CASSLGDRALYGYTF
CDR3nt: TGTGCCAGCAGCTTAGGGGACAGGGCCCTCTATGGCTACACCTTC
abundance: NA
j_gene: TRBJ1-2
d_gene: TRBD1
v_gene: TRBV7-9

CDR3aa: CASRKSGGEETQYF
CDR3nt: TGTGCCAGCCGGAAGAGCGGCGGAGAAGAGACCCAGTACTTC
abundance: NA
j_gene: TRBJ2-5
d_gene: NA
v_gene: TRBV10-3

CDR3aa: CASSWAPPGWGQNIQYF
CDR3nt: TGTGCCAGCAGTTGGGCGCCCCCGGGATGGGGGCAAAACATTCAGTACTTC
abundance: NA
j_gene: TRBJ2-4
d_gene: NA
v_gene: TRBV27

CDR3aa: CAWSPQEGTQYF
CDR3nt: TGTGCCTGGAGTCCCCAGGAGGGGACCCAGTACTTC
abundance: NA
j_gene: TRBJ2-5
d_gene: NA
v_gene: TRBV30

CDR3aa: CASATSGYYEQYF
CDR3nt: TGTGCCAGCGCAACTAGCGGGTACTACGAGCAGTACTTC
abundance: NA
j_gene: TRBJ2-7
d_gene: TRBD2
v_gene: TRBV19

CDR3aa: CASRPQVSGDTIYF
CDR3nt: TGTGCCAGCAGGCCACAGGTGTCGGGAGACACCATATATTTT
abundance: NA
j_gene: TRBJ1-3
d_gene: NA
v_gene: TRBV2

CDR3aa: CASSPNQPQHF
CDR3nt: TGTGCCAGCAGCCCAAATCAGCCCCAGCATTTT
abundance: NA
j_gene: TRBJ1-5
d_gene: NA
v_gene: TRBV28

CDR3aa: CASSAPIGRRGLFGANVLTF
CDR3nt: TGCGCCAGCAGTGCGCCAATTGGGCGCAGGGGGCTTTTTGGGGCCAACGTCCTGACTTTC
abundance: NA
j_gene: TRBJ2-6
d_gene: TRBD1
v_gene: TRBV23-1

CDR3aa: CASGGTGTYEQYF
CDR3nt: TGTGCCAGTGGCGGGACGGGAACCTACGAGCAGTACTTC
abundance: once
j_gene: TRBJ2-7
d_gene: NA
v_gene: TRBV27

CDR3aa: CASSGWQGPGNTIYF
CDR3nt: TGTGCCAGCAGTGGGTGGCAGGGGCCTGGAAACACCATATATTTT
abundance: few
j_gene: TRBJ1-3
d_gene: NA
v_gene: TRBV27

CDR3aa: CASSLSAINEQYF
CDR3nt: TGTGCCAGCAGTTTGTCCGCGATCAACGAGCAGTACTTC
abundance: few
j_gene: TRBJ2-7
d_gene: NA
v_gene: TRBV28

CDR3aa: CASRPTPRLGETQYF
CDR3nt: TGTGCCAGCAGACCCACCCCGCGACTAGGGGAGACCCAGTACTTC
abundance: NA
j_gene: TRBJ2-5
d_gene: NA
v_gene: TRBV6-5

CDR3aa: CAGHRELNTEAFF
CDR3nt: TGTGCCGGGCACCGGGAGCTGAACACTGAAGCTTTCTTT
abundance: few
j_gene: TRBJ1-1
d_gene: NA
v_gene: TRBV10-3

CDR3aa: CASSSYYGQRTDTQYF
CDR3nt: TGCGCCAGCAGCTCCTATTATGGACAGCGCACAGATACGCAGTATTTT
abundance: few
j_gene: TRBJ2-3
d_gene: NA
v_gene: TRBV5-1

CDR3aa: CASSLGSSRTEAFF
CDR3nt: TGTGCCAGCAGCTTAGGTTCTTCGCGCACTGAAGCTTTCTTT
abundance: NA
j_gene: TRBJ1-1
d_gene: NA
v_gene: TRBV7-6

CDR3aa: CAKNPRGDIQYF
CDR3nt: TGTGCCAAAAACCCCAGGGGGGACATTCAGTACTTC
abundance: few
j_gene: TRBJ2-4
d_gene: NA
v_gene: TRBV2

CDR3aa: CASSIGQNNSPLHF
CDR3nt: TGTGCCAGTAGTATCGGACAGAATAATTCACCCCTCCACTTT
abundance: once
j_gene: TRBJ1-6
d_gene: NA
v_gene: TRBV19